These 18 T cell receptor beta chains came from one sample sequenced in a study of blood T cell repertoires in COVID-19. Repertoires were generated with immunoSEQ multiplex PCR, while TCRdb's copy carries only in-frame clones and drops some. The sample consists of fewer than 250,000 clones, approximately 86% of them appearing once. Specimen: PBMCs or T cells enriched from blood (not recorded which). The receptors here all came from a woman in her 30s with acute COVID-19.

The CDR3 reads CASSLRGGYEQYF. The CDR3 DNA is TGTGCCAGCAGTTTACGGGGGGGCTACGAGCAGTACTTC. The rearrangement joins TRBV12-3 or TRBV12-4 to TRBJ2-7, with 8 positions matching TRBD2. The CDR3 loop spans 13 amino acids. V trimming: 2 bases; J trimming: 3 bases; junction bases outside the gene matches: 0.

The chain recombines TRBV2 with TRBJ2-5; 11 nucleotides match TRBD1. Germline V gene data show CDR1 as SNHLY and CDR2 as FYNNEI. J lost 4 bases, V lost 6 bases, and 13 bases had no gene match. This CDR3 contains 17 residues. The CDR3: CASSVSEGQGALETQYF. CDR3 nucleotides: TGTGCCAGCAGCGTCTCAGAAGGACAGGGGGCGTTAGAGACCCAGTACTTC.

This chain links TRBV5-4 with TRBJ1-2, with TRBD1 matching over 10 bases. V dropped 4 bases and J dropped 4; count of bases not matched to a gene: 13. This CDR3 has 17 residues. Looked up from germline, CDR1 is SGHNT and CDR2 is YYREEE (reference sequence). The CDR3 bases are TGTGCCAGCAGCCCAGGGACAGGGGATCTCCCCTTCTATGGCTACACCTTC. It encodes CASSPGTGDLPFYGYTF.

This clone has only one observation. The chain couples TRBV29-1 to TRBJ1-2; D perhaps matches TRBD1 (6 bases). The CDR3 totals 11 residues. CDR1 and CDR2 from the germline V gene are SQVTM and ANQGSEA. Trimming pared 2 bases from V and 14 bases from J, leaving 15 bases between. Here the CDR3 reads CSVEKQGQWTF. DNA for the CDR3: TGCAGCGTTGAAAAACAGGGCCAGTGGACCTTC. The full variable domain, in which reference TRBV29-1 and TRBJ1-2 provide the parts outside the CDR3, is SAVISQKPSRDICQRGTSLTIQCQVDSQVTMMFWYRQQPGQSLTLIATANQGSEATYESGFVIDKFPISRPNLTFSTLTVSNMSPEDSSIYLCSVEKQGQWTFGSGTRLTVV.

The chain recombines TRBV4-3 with TRBJ1-1, with D possibly being TRBD1 (6 bases). CDR3 size: 15 residues. Germline CDR1 LGHNA, CDR2 YSLEER. V lost 0 bases to trimming and J lost 3 bases, with 11 bases between them. CDR3 DNA: TGCGCCAGCAGCCAAGATGGGGGCACGGACACTGAAGCTTTCTTT. Its protein product is CASSQDGGTDTEAFF.

The chain uses TRBV10-3 and TRBJ1-2, with D possibly being TRBD1 (6 bases). The CDR3 extends over 17 amino acids. Germline V gene sequence: CDR1 ENHRY, CDR2 SYGVKD. V lost 4 bases to trimming and J lost 7 bases, with 25 bases between them. CDR3 nucleotide sequence: TGTGCCATCAGTGGGGATGCGGGGGCAGGGGCTTTGCTTGGCTACACCTTC. It is translated as CAISGDAGAGALLGYTF.

The chain links TRBV5-1 to TRBJ2-6; possibly TRBD1 for D (6 bases). CDR1 and CDR2 (germline): SGHRS, YFSETQ. V was shortened by 7 bases and J by 0 bases, with 8 bases between the two germline ends. The CDR3 is 14 residues long. The CDR3 is CASGGSSGANVLTF. In DNA, the CDR3 is TGCGCCAGCGGGGGCTCCTCTGGGGCCAACGTCCTGACTTTC.

J is TRBJ1-1 and V is TRBV7-2; D possibly corresponds to TRBD1 (6 bases). V was shortened by 5 bases and J by 1 base, with 11 bases between the two germline ends. This CDR3 has 14 amino acids. The germline V gene has CDR1 SGHTA and CDR2 FQGNSA. Written as DNA, the CDR3 is TGTGCCAGCAGCCTCAGCAGGGGGAACACTGAAGCTTTCTTT. Encoded protein: CASSLSRGNTEAFF.

The chain has TRBV19 and TRBJ1-4; D is uncertain. CDR1 is LNHDA and CDR2 is SQIVND in the germline V gene (reference sequence). V was trimmed by 3 bases and J by 0 bases, leaving 8 bases between them. The CDR3 runs to 15 residues. CDR3 sequence reads: CASSIRSATNEKLFF. CDR3 bases: TGTGCCAGTAGTATCCGGAGCGCAACTAATGAAAAACTGTTTTTT.

This clone was recorded once. The chain links TRBV5-1 to TRBJ1-3, with unresolved D. CDR1 and CDR2 (germline): SGHRS, YFSETQ. This CDR3 has 17 amino acids. With 4 bases removed from V and 4 bases from J, the gap between germline ends came to 21 bases. CDR3 region: CASSPHGQWAQGNTIYF. The CDR3 nucleotides are TGCGCCAGCAGCCCACATGGGCAGTGGGCTCAAGGAAACACCATATATTTT.

This clone showed up just once. The chain is built from TRBV5-1 and TRBJ1-2, with D uncertain. The CDR3 has 15 amino acids. Trimming took off 0 bases at V and 2 bases at J, with 11 bases between the two ends. CDR1 is SGHRS and CDR2 is YFSETQ in the germline V gene. The CDR3: CASSLAPGVNYGYTF. The CDR3 nucleotides read TGCGCCAGCAGCTTGGCCCCAGGCGTCAACTATGGCTACACCTTC.

On this clone: The junction and the germline gene differ at one end; a read error may be behind it. The chain uses TRBV2 and TRBJ1-2; D is ambiguous. The germline V gene encodes CDR1 SNHLY and CDR2 FYNNEI. This CDR3 has 11 residues. CDR3 region: CASGDGYGYTF. As DNA, the CDR3 is TGTGCCAGCGGTGACGGCTATGGCTACACCTTC.

This rearrangement joins TRBV10-2 to TRBJ1-2; 9 nucleotides align to TRBD1. V lost 6 bases to trimming and J lost 4 bases; unmatched junction nucleotides: 3. Germline lookup yields CDR1 WSHSY and CDR2 SAAADI. The CDR3 runs 13 residues. This CDR3 is CASSRDRAYGYTF. For the CDR3, the DNA is TGCGCCAGCAGCCGGGACAGGGCCTATGGCTACACCTTC.

The chain joins TRBV20-1 to TRBJ1-1; weak D call: TRBD1 (5 bases). The CDR3 length is 13 residues. Germline V gene data show CDR1 as DFQATT and CDR2 as SNEGSKA (reference sequence). Trimming removed 3 bases at V and 2 bases at J, with 10 bases between. CDR3 region: CSASSTVNTEAFF. CDR3 in DNA: TGCAGTGCTAGTTCGACAGTTAACACTGAAGCTTTCTTT.

This clone has just a few counts. This rearrangement joins TRBV3-1 (or the pseudogene TRBV3-2) to TRBJ1-2, with 9 nucleotides matching TRBD1. The V segment lost 1 base and the J segment 8 bases; nucleotides outside the gene matches: 2. Germline CDR1 is LGHDT and CDR2 is YNNKEL (reference sequence). This CDR3 spans 13 amino acids. The CDR3 DNA reads as TGTGCCAGCAGCCAAGCGACAGGGGGAGGCTACACCTTC. Translating it yields CASSQATGGGYTF.

This clone came up once. This chain uses TRBV4-1 with TRBJ2-7, with 9 bases lining up with TRBD1. Germline V gene lookup returns CDR1 MGHRA and CDR2 YSYEKL. The CDR3 consists of 16 residues. After removal of 0 bases from V and 5 bases from J, the junction contained 8 bases not matched to a gene. As DNA, the CDR3 is TGCGCCAGCAGCCAAGAAGGCGGGACAGGGTGGCACGAGCAGTACTTC. Its translation: CASSQEGGTGWHEQYF.

The chain has TRBV7-9 and TRBJ2-2; D might be TRBD1 (6 bases). This CDR3 comprises 15 residues. Trimming took off 4 bases at V and 3 bases at J, with 12 bases between the two ends. Germline assignment: CDR1 SEHNR and CDR2 FQNEAQ (reference sequence). The CDR3 region is CASSSYRADTGELFF. The CDR3 DNA is TGTGCCAGCAGCTCTTACAGGGCGGACACCGGGGAGCTGTTTTTT.

CDR3 nucleotide sequence: TGTGCCAGCAGCTCCACGGGGCAGGGGGTCGGCACAGATACGCAGTATTTT. It translates to CASSSTGQGVGTDTQYF. This chain connects TRBV7-6 to TRBJ2-3; 7 bases match TRBD1. The V gene's germline CDR1 is SGHVS and CDR2 FNYEAQ. There are 17 residues in the CDR3. V dropped 4 bases and J dropped 1; count of bases not matched to a gene: 11.